This T cell receptor beta chain was documented in a study of vaccination and CD4 T cells after COVID-19. General observations from the study: In convalescent patients, 304 of 307 vaccine-specific clones were spike mono-reactive.

Treatment in this sample: roughly 10-day PBMC culture with coronavirus spike peptide pools or control peptides (ViraFEST assay). Once peptide pools had expanded antigen-specific T cells, ViraFEST sequenced TCRs. Per well, fewer than 2.5 million PBMCs were cultured in the presence of approximately 10 IU/ml IL-2 and approximately 9.4 ug/ml peptide pools. CDR3 size: 14 residues. V was pared by 7 bases and J by 5 bases, with 8 bases of the junction left unmatched. Germline V gene sequence: CDR1 MDHEN, CDR2 SYDVKM. Sequenced with the Oncomine TCR Beta short-read assay was DNA taken from cultured CD4+ T cells. Genomic DNA from cultured CD4+ T cells was extracted. Each CDR3 protein is one row after TCRdb ran MiXCR on the PCR reads. The repertoire holds roughly 20,000 distinct CDR3 sequences, with about half as singletons. This clonotype has a handful of counts. Its specificity is unknown.

The chain joins TRBV28 to TRBJ1-5; TRBD1 matches at 7 bases. Sample: CD4+ T cells from blood, cultured in vitro, taken after SARS-CoV-2 vaccination. The sequence was obtained from a human donor who had recovered from COVID-19. In nucleotides, the CDR3 is TGTGCCAGCAAAGAGACAGGGCGGGATCAGCCCCAGCATTTT. Encoded protein: CASKETGRDQPQHF.